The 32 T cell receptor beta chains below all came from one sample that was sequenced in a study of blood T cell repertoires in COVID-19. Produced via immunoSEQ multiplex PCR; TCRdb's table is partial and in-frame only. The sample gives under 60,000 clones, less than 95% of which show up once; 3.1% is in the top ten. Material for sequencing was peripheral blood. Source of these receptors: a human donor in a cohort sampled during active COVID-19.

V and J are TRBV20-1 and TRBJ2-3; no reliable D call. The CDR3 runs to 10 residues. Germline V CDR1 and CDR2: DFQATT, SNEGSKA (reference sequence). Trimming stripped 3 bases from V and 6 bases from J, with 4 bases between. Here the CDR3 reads CSASGDTQYF. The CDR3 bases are TGCAGTGCTAGCGGGGATACGCAGTATTTT.

The CDR3 loop reads CASSPPSERGNYNEQFF. CDR3 sequence (DNA): TGTGCCAGCAGCCCCCCCTCGGAGCGGGGAAATTACAATGAGCAGTTCTTC. This chain links TRBV9 with TRBJ2-1; TRBD2 matches 7 bases. This CDR3 has 17 residues. The V gene end was trimmed by 4 bases and the J gene end by 4 bases; junction bases not matched to a gene: 14. Germline assignment: CDR1 SGDLS and CDR2 YYNGEE.

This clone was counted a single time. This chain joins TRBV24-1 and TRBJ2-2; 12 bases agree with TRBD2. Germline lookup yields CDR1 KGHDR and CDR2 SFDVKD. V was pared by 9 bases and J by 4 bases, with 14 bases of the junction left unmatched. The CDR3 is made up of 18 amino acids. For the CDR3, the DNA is TGTGCCACCGCCAGTGGATTTTTGACTAGCGGGGGCACCGGGGAGCTGTTTTTT. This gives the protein CATASGFLTSGGTGELFF.

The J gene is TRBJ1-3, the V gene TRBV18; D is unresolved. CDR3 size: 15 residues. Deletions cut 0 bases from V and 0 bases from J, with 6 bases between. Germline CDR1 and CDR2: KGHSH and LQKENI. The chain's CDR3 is CASSPPSHSGNTIYF. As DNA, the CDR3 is TGTGCCAGCTCACCACCGTCCCACTCTGGAAACACCATATATTTT.

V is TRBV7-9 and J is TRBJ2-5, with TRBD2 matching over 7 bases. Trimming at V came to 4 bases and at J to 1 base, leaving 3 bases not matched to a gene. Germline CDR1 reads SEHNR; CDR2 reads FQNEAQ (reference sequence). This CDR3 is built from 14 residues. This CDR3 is CASSSGGPQETQYF. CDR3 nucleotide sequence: TGTGCCAGCAGCTCGGGGGGACCCCAAGAGACCCAGTACTTC.

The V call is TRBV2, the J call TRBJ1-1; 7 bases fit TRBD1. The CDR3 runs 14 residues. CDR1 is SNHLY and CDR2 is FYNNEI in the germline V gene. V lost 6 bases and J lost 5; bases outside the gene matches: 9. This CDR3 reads CASRKQGIVTEAFF. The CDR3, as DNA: TGTGCCAGCAGAAAACAGGGGATAGTGACTGAAGCTTTCTTT.

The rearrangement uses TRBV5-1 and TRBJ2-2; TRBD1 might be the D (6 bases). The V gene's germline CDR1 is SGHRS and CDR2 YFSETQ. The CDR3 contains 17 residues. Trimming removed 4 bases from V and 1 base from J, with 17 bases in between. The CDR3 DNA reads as TGCGCCAGCAGCCCCTACTACAGGGTCGGGAACACCGGGGAGCTGTTTTTT. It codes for CASSPYYRVGNTGELFF.

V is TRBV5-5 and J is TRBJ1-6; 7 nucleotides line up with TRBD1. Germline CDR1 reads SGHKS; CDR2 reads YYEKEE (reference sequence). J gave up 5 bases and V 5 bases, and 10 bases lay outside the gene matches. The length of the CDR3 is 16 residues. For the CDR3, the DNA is TGTGCCAGCAGTTCTACTACAGGGGCCAATAATTCACCCCTCCACTTT. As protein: CASSSTTGANNSPLHF.

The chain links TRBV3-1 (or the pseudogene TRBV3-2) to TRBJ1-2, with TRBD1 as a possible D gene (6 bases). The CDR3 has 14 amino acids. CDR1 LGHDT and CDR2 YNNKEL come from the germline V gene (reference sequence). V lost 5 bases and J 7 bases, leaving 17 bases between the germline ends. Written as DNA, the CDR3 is TGTGCCAGCAGCAGAGAGACAGGTTTATCTGGCTACACCTTC. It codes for CASSRETGLSGYTF.

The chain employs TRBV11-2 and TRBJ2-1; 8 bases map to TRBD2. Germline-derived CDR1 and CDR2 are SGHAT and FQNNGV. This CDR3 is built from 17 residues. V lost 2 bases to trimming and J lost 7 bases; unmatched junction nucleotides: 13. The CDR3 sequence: CASSLPRRASGQNEQFF. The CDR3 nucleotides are TGTGCCAGCAGCTTACCTCGTCGGGCTAGCGGGCAGAATGAGCAGTTCTTC. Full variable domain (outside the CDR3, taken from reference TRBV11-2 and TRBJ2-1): EAGVAQSPRYKIIEKRQSVAFWCNPISGHATLYWYQQILGQGPKLLIQFQNNGVVDDSQLPKDRFSAERLKGVDSTLKIQPAKLEDSAVYLCASSLPRRASGQNEQFFGPGTRLTVL.

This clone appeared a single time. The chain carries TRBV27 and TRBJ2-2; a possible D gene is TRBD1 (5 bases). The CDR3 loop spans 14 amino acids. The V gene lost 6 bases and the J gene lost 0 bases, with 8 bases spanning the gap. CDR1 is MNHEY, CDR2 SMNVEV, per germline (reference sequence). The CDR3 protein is CASRGLANTGELFF. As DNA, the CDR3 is TGTGCCAGCAGGGGGCTAGCGAACACCGGGGAGCTGTTTTTT.

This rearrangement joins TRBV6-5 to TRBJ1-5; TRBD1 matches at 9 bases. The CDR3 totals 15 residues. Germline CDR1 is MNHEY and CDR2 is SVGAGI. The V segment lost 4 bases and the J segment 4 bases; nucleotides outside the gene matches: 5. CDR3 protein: CASSSMTGGNQPQHF. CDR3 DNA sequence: TGTGCCAGCAGTTCGATGACAGGGGGAAATCAGCCCCAGCATTTT.

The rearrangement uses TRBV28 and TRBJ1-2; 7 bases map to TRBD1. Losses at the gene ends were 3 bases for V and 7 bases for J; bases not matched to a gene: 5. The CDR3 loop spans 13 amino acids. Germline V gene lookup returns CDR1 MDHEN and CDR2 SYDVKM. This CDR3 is CASSFGRGSGYTF. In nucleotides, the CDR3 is TGTGCCAGCAGTTTTGGCAGGGGGAGTGGCTACACCTTC.

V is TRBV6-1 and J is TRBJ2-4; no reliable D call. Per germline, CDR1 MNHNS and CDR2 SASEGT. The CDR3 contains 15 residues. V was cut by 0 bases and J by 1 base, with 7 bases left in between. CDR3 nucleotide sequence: TGTGCCAGCAGTGAAGCGTATTCCGCCAAAAACATTCAGTACTTC. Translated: CASSEAYSAKNIQYF.

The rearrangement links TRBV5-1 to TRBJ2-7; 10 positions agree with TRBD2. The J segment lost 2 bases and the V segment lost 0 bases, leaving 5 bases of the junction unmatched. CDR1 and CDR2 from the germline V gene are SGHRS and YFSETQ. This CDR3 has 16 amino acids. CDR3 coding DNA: TGCGCCAGCAGCTTGGGTACTAGCGGGATAGCCTACGAGCAGTACTTC. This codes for CASSLGTSGIAYEQYF.

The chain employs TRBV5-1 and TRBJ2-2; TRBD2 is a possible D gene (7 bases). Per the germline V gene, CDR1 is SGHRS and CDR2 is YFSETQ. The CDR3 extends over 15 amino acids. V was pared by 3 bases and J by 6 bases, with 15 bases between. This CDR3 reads CASSWGRRGPGELFF. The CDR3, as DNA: TGCGCCAGCAGCTGGGGGAGGCGGGGGCCCGGGGAGCTGTTTTTT.

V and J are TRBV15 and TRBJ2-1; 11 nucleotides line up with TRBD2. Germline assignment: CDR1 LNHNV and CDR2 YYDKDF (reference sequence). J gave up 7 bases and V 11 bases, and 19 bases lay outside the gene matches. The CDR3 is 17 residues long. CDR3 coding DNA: TGTGCCGCTAAGACTGGAACCGGGACTAGCGGAGATAATGAGCAGTTCTTC. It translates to CAAKTGTGTSGDNEQFF.

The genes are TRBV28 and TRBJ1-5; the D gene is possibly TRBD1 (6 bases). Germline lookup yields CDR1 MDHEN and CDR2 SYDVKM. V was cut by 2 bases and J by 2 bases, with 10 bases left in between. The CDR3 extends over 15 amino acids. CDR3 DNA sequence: TGTGCCAGCAGTTTACCCAGGGGCGGCAATCAGCCCCAGCATTTT. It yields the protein CASSLPRGGNQPQHF.

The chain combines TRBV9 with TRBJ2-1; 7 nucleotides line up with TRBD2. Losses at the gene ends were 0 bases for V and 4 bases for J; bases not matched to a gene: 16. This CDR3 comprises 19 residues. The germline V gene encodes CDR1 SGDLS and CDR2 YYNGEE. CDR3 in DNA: TGTGCCAGCAGCGTAGGAATTCGGACTGCCCGCGGGGGTTACAATGAGCAGTTCTTC. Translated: CASSVGIRTARGGYNEQFF.

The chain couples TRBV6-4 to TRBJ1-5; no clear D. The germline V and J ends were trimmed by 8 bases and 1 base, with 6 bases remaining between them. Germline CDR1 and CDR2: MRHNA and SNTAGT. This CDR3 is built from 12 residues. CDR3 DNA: TGTGCCAGCCACAGCAGCAATCAGCCCCAGCATTTT. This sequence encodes CASHSSNQPQHF.

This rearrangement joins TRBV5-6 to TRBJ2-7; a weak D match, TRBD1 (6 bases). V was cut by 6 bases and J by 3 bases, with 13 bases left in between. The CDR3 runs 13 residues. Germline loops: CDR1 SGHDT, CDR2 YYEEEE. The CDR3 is CASNNQGIYEQYF. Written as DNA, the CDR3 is TGTGCCAGCAACAACCAGGGGATCTACGAGCAGTACTTC. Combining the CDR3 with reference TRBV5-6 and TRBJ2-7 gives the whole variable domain DAGVTQSPTHLIKTRGQQVTLRCSPKSGHDTVSWYQQALGQGPQFIFQYYEEEERQRGNFPDRFSGHQFPNYSSELNVNALLLGDSALYLCASNNQGIYEQYFGPGTRLTVT.

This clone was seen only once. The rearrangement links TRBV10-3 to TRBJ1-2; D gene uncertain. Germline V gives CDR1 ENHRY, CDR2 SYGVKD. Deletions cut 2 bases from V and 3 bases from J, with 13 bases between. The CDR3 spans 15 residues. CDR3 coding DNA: TGTGCCATCAGTGAGGAACTCAAGATTTACTATGGCTACACCTTC. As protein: CAISEELKIYYGYTF.

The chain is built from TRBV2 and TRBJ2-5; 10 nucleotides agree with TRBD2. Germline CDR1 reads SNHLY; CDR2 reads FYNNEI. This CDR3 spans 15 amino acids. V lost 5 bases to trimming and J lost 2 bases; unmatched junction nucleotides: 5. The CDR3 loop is CASSNGLAAQETQYF. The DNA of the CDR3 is TGTGCCAGCAGTAACGGACTAGCGGCACAAGAGACCCAGTACTTC.

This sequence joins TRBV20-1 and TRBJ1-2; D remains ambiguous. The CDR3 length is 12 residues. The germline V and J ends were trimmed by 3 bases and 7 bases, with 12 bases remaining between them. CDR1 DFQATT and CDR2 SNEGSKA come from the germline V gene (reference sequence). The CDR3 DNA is TGCAGTGCTAGTGTACTATCAAGTGGCTACACCTTC. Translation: CSASVLSSGYTF.

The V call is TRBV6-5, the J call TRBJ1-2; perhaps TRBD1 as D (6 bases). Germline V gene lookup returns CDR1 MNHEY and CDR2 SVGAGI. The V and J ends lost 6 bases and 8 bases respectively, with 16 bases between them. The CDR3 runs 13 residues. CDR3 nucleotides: TGTGCCAGCAGGCAGGGGTATTTGGGAGGCTACACCTTC. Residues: CASRQGYLGGYTF.

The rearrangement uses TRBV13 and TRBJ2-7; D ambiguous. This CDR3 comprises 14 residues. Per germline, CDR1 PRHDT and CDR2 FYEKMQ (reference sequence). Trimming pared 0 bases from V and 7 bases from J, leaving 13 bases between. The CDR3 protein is CASSLGQPVGEQYF. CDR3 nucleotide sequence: TGTGCCAGCAGCTTAGGACAGCCGGTCGGAGAGCAGTACTTC. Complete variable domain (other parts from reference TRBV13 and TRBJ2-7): AAGVIQSPRHLIKEKRETATLKCYPIPRHDTVYWYQQGPGQDPQFLISFYEKMQSDKGSIPDRFSAQQFSDYHSELNMSSLELGDSALYFCASSLGQPVGEQYFGPGTRLTVT.

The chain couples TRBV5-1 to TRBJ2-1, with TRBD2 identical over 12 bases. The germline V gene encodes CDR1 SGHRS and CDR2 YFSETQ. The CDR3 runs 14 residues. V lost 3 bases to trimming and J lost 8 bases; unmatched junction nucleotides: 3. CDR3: CASSYGLAGYEQFF. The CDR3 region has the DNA TGCGCCAGCAGCTACGGACTAGCGGGATATGAGCAGTTCTTC.

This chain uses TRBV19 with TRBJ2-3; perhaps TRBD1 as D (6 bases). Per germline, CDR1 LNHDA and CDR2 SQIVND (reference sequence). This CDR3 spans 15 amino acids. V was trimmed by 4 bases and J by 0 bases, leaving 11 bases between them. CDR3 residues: CASSNQGTSTDTQYF. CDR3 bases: TGTGCCAGTAGTAATCAGGGGACGAGCACAGATACGCAGTATTTT.

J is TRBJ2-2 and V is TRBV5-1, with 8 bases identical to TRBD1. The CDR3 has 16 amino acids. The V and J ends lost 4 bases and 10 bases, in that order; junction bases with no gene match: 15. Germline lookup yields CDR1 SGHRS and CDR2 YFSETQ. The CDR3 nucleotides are TGCGCCAGCAGCGACAGGGGACAGCGCGGGTTGGAGGAGCTGTTTTTT. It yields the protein CASSDRGQRGLEELFF.

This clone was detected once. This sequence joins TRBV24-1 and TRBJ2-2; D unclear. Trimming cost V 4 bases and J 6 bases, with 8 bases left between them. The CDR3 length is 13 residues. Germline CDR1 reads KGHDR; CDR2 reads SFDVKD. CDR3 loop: CATSDYPAGELFF. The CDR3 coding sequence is TGTGCCACCAGTGACTATCCGGCCGGGGAGCTGTTTTTT.

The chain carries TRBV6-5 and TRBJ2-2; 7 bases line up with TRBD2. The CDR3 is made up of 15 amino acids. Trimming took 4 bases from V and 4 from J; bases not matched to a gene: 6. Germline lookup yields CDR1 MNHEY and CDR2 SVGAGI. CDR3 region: CASSFSASGTGELFF. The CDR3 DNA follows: TGTGCCAGCAGTTTCAGTGCTAGCGGCACCGGGGAGCTGTTTTTT.

CDR3 in amino acids: CASSASGGNYNEQFF. The DNA of the CDR3 is TGTGCCAGCAGCGCCTCGGGAGGGAACTACAATGAGCAGTTCTTC. This chain uses TRBV9 with TRBJ2-1; 8 nucleotides line up with TRBD2. There are 15 residues in the CDR3. J lost 3 bases, V lost 3 bases, and 5 bases had no gene match. Per the germline V gene, CDR1 is SGDLS and CDR2 is YYNGEE. The variable domain in full, with the rest retrieved from reference TRBV9 and TRBJ2-1, is DSGVTQTPKHLITATGQRVTLRCSPRSGDLSVYWYQQSLDQGLQFLIQYYNGEERAKGNILERFSAQQFPDLHSELNLSSLELGDSALYFCASSASGGNYNEQFFGPGTRLTVL.